This TCR beta chain was sequenced in a study of response to subunit inactivated influenza vaccine. Study-wide findings and caveats: Each seasonal flu vaccination may recruit only limited new T cells, authors suggested.

A note on this clonotype: Its cognate antigen is unknown.

Germline CDR1 reads DFQATT; CDR2 reads SNEGSKA (reference sequence). This CDR3 region has 13 residues. Trimming removed 2 bases at V and 2 bases at J, with 10 bases between. TCRdb reprocessed the RT-PCR reads with MiXCR, giving one entry per CDR3 protein. Of fewer than 550,000 distinct CDR3 sequences in the sample, around 25% are singletons; the top ten hold approximately 2%. V and J are TRBV20-1 and TRBJ2-7; the D is unclear. The sequenced sample was CD4+ T cells sorted from PBMCs, obtained 5 days after vaccination. This receptor was identified in a man aged 50-60 years who received an inactivated influenza vaccine. Here the CDR3 DNA reads TGCAGTGCTAGACCGACAAGCCCCTACGAGCAGTACTTC. As protein: CSARPTSPYEQYF.